This T cell receptor beta chain was observed in a study of cytomegalovirus exposure and HLA in healthy donors. Primers included in the PCR were 60 Vbeta and 13 Jbeta primers. The data were produced by immunoSEQ multiplex PCR, yet TCRdb's version contains in-frame clones alone and is incomplete. The sample has over 85,000 clones, 76% seen once. Study-wide results and caveats: Excluded: some indistinguishable V segments such as TRBV6-2 and TRBV6-3.

Germline CDR1 is LGHNA and CDR2 is YNFKEQ. V was pared by 2 bases and J by 7 bases, with 6 bases between. This CDR3 is 12 amino acids long. On this clone itself: Its target is not known.

Sequencing used PBMCs. The chain combines TRBV4-2 with TRBJ2-1, with D perhaps matching TRBD1 (5 bases). The receptor's source is a man aged 35 to 55 in good health and CMV-seronegative. The CDR3, as DNA: TGTGCCAGCAGCCAAAACAGGAATGAGCAGTTCTTC. This codes for CASSQNRNEQFF.